This TCR beta chain was identified in a study of blood T cell repertoires in COVID-19. Looking at the study overall: Samples of COVID-19 (acute and convalescent) were obtained from the United States, Italy and Spain. Sample material is recorded as cDNA or gDNA derived from T cells, B-cell-depleted T cells, or PBMCs.

The assay was immunoSEQ multiplex PCR, and TCRdb's table has in-frame clones only and misses some. The table lists about 40,000 clones, about 85% of them singletons. Germline CDR1 is SGHRS and CDR2 is YFSETQ. Trimming pared 5 bases from V and 4 bases from J, leaving 18 bases between. CDR3 length: 15 residues. The sample was peripheral blood. The gene calls are TRBV5-1 and TRBJ1-2; maybe TRBD1 (6 bases). The TCR sequence derives from a man aged 45 to 65 in a cohort sampled during active COVID-19. The CDR3 bases are TGCGCCAGCAGTTCCTATAGGGACATACGCTATGGCTACACCTTC. Protein sequence: CASSSYRDIRYGYTF.